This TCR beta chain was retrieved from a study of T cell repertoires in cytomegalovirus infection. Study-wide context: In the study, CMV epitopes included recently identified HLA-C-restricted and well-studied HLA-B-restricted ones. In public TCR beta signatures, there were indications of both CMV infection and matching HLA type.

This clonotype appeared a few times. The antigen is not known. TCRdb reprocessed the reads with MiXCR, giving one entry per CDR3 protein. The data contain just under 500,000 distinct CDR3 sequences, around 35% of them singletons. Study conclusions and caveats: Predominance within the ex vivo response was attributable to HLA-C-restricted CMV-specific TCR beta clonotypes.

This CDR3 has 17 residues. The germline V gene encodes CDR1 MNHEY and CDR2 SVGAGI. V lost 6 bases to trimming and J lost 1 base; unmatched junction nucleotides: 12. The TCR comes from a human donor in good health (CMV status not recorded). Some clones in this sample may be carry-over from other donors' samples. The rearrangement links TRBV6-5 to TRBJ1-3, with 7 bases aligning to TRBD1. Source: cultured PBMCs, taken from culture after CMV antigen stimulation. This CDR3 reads CASRETTGLGSGNTIYF. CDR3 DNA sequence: TGTGCCAGCAGAGAGACGACAGGGCTGGGATCTGGAAACACCATATATTTT.